This section outlines one T cell receptor beta chain sequence together with its context. Per germline, CDR1 MDHEN and CDR2 SYDVKM. V lost 6 bases, J lost 5 bases, and 9 bases stayed unmatched. CDR3 length equals 14 residues. The source of the sample is a study of T cell changes during pregnancy in multiple sclerosis. Only in-frame clones appear in the TCRdb table, and some are missing; sequencing was by immunoSEQ multiplex PCR. The sample carries some 100,000 clones, around 90% recorded once. This clonotype was obtained from a female donor with multiple sclerosis, enrolled in a pregnancy study. This chain links TRBV28 with TRBJ1-1; 7 nucleotides match TRBD1. The sample was peripheral blood, taken in the second trimester of pregnancy. The CDR3 DNA sequence: TGTGCCAGCAGACCGCAGGGGGTATGGACTGAAGCTTTCTTT. Its protein product is CASRPQGVWTEAFF. Looking up the rest from reference TRBV28 and TRBJ1-1 gives the full variable domain: DVKVTQSSRYLVKRTGEKVFLECVQDMDHENMFWYRQDPGLGLRLIYFSYDVKMKEKGDIPEGYSVSREKKERFSLILESASTNQTSMYLCASRPQGVWTEAFFGQGTRLTVV.